The T cell receptor beta chain described here comes from a study of immune evolution from preneoplasia to lung adenocarcinoma. Study results and limitations: From normal lung to invasive adenocarcinoma, top clone frequencies appeared to decrease.

Two lung cancer pathologists independently confirmed each histologic diagnosis. In regard to this clone: Antigen specificity is unknown.

Assay: immunoSEQ multiplex PCR; the TCRdb copy retains only in-frame clones and omits some. The sample contains some 9,400 clones, approximately 78% of which appear only once. The CDR3 covers 17 residues. Per the germline V gene, CDR1 is SGHNT and CDR2 is YYREEE (reference sequence). V was trimmed by 4 bases and J by 6 bases, leaving 25 bases between them. This rearrangement joins TRBV5-4 to TRBJ1-2, with TRBD1 as a possible D gene (6 bases). The clonotype comes from a person aged 70 to 79 with lung adenocarcinoma. The sample was FFPE lung adenocarcinoma in situ tissue. In DNA form, the CDR3 reads TGTGCCAGCAGCGCCATGGGGGGGCAGCCCCATATTGATGGCTACACCTTC. It codes for CASSAMGGQPHIDGYTF.